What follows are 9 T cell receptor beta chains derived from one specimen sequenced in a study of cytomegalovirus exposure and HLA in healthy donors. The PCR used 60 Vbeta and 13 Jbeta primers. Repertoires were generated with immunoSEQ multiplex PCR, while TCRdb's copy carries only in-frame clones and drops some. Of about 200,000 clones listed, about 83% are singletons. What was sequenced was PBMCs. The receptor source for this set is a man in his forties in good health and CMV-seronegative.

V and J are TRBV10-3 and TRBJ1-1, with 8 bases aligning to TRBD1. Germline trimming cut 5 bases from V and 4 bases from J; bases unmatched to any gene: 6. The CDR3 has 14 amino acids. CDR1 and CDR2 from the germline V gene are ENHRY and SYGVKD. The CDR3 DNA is TGTGCCATCAGTCAGGACAGGGAAGTCACTGAAGCTTTCTTT. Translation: CAISQDREVTEAFF.

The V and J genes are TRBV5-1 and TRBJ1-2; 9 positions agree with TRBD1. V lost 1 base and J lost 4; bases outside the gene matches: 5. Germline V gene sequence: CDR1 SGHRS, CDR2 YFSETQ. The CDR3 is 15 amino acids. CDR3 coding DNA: TGCGCCAGCAGCTTGACAGGGGGCGTTGGCTATGGCTACACCTTC. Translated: CASSLTGGVGYGYTF.

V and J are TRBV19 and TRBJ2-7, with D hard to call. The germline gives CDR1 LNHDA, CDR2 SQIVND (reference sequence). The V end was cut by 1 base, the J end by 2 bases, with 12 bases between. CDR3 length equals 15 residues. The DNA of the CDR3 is TGTGCCAGTAGTATAGTGGCCTCCGAAGCCTACGAGCAGTACTTC. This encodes CASSIVASEAYEQYF.

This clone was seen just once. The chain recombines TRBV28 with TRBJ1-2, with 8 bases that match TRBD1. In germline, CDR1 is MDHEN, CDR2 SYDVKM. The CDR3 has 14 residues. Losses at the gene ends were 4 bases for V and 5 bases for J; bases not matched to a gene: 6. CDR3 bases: TGTGCCAGCAGTTCGGGGACAGGCCCATATGGCTACACCTTC. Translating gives CASSSGTGPYGYTF.

CDR3: CASSTLNTRRGWEDTQYF. In DNA form, the CDR3 reads TGTGCCAGCAGCACCCTTAATACTAGACGTGGGTGGGAAGATACGCAGTATTTT. The rearrangement joins TRBV21-1 to TRBJ2-3; the D call of TRBD2 is as the table states it, not checked on the DNA. TRBV21-1 has pseudogene status. This CDR3 comprises 18 residues.

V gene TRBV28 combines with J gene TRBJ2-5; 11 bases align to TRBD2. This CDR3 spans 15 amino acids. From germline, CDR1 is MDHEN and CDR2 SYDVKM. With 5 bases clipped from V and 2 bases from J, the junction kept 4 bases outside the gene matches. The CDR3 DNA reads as TGTGCCAGCAGTGACCGACTAGCGGGGCAAGAGACCCAGTACTTC. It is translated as CASSDRLAGQETQYF.

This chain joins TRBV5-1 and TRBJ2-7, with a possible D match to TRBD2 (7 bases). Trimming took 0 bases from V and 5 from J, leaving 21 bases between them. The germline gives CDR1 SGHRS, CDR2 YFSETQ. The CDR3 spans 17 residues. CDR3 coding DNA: TGCGCCAGCAGCTTGGAAGTCGCGGGGGCGGAGGTAAACGAGCAGTACTTC. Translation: CASSLEVAGAEVNEQYF.

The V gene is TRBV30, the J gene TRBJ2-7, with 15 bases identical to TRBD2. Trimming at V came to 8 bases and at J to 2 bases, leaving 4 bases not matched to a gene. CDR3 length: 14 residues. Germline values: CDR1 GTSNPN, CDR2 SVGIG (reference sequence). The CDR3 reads CAVRTSGGAYEQYF. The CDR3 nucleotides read TGTGCCGTAAGGACTAGCGGGGGGGCCTACGAGCAGTACTTC.

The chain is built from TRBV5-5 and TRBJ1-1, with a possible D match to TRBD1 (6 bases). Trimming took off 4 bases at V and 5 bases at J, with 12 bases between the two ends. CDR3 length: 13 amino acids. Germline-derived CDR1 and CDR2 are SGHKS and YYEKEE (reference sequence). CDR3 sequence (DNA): TGTGCCAGCAGCCGCTTACAGGGAACTGAAGCTTTCTTT. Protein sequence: CASSRLQGTEAFF.